This T cell receptor beta chain stems from a study of T cell changes during pregnancy in multiple sclerosis. Sequencing was performed with immunoSEQ multiplex PCR; in TCRdb, only in-frame clones are kept and a portion is missing. This table has about 74,000 clones, roughly nine tenths appearing once. Germline V gene sequence: CDR1 SGHRS, CDR2 YFSETQ. The CDR3 covers 16 residues. Trimming cost V 1 base and J 0 bases, with 8 bases left between them. This clone was counted a single time. Material: peripheral blood, obtained before pregnancy. This chain uses TRBV5-1 with TRBJ2-6; perhaps TRBD1 as D (5 bases). This clonotype was sampled from a female donor with multiple sclerosis, enrolled in a pregnancy study. The CDR3 DNA follows: TGCGCCAGCAGCTTGAGACAGAGCTCTGGGGCCAACGTCCTGACTTTC. Residues: CASSLRQSSGANVLTF.